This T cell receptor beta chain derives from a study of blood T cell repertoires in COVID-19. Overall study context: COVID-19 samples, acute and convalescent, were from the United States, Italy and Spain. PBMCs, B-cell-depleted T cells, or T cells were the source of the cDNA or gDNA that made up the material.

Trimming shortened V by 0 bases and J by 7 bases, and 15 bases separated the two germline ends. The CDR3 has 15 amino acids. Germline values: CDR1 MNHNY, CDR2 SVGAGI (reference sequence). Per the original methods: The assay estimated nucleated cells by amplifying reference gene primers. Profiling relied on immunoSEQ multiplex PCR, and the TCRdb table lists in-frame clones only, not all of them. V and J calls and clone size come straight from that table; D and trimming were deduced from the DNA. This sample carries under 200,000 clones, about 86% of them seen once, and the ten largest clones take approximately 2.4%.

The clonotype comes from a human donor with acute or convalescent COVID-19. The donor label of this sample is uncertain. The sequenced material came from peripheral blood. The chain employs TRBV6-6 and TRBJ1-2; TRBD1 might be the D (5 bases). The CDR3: CASSYSDRRGGGYTF. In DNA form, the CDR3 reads TGTGCCAGCAGTTACTCGGACCGAAGGGGCGGTGGCTACACCTTC.